Listed here are 4 T cell receptor beta chains from one sample, sequenced in a study of T cell responses to AZD1222 COVID-19 vaccine. Profiling relied on immunoSEQ multiplex PCR, and the TCRdb table lists in-frame clones only, not all of them. The sample has 100,000 to 110,000 clones, about 85% seen once. This material consisted of peripheral blood, taken on day 0 of AZD1222 vaccination. These receptors came from an adult in good health.

This chain's CDR3 is CASTGWGQGAITSYNSPLHF. The CDR3 bases are TGTGCCAGCACAGGTTGGGGACAGGGGGCTATAACGTCCTATAATTCACCCCTCCACTTT. The chain links TRBV2 to TRBJ1-6, with 12 bases matching TRBD1. Germline V gene sequence: CDR1 SNHLY, CDR2 FYNNEI. V trimming: 7 bases; J trimming: 1 base; junction bases outside the gene matches: 14. The CDR3 has 20 amino acids.

The sample holds one count of this clone. The CDR3 DNA reads as TGCGCCAGCAGCCACGGAACAGGGCGTAGGAACACCGGGGAGCTGTTTTTT. Protein sequence: CASSHGTGRRNTGELFF. The chain uses TRBV4-3 and TRBJ2-2; TRBD1 is a possible D gene (6 bases). This CDR3 region has 17 residues. The V gene's germline CDR1 is LGHNA and CDR2 YSLEER. V was pared by 3 bases and J by 1 base, with 15 bases between.

The chain employs TRBV7-9 and TRBJ2-7; TRBD1 agrees at 8 bases. This CDR3 comprises 17 residues. The trim removed 5 bases at V and 3 bases at J, leaving 15 bases unmatched. Germline CDR1 and CDR2: SEHNR and FQNEAQ (reference sequence). The CDR3 loop reads CASSGGPGQVYLYEQYF. Written as DNA, the CDR3 is TGTGCCAGCAGCGGGGGACCGGGACAGGTGTATCTCTACGAGCAGTACTTC.

The genes are TRBV30 and TRBJ1-2; D not certain. The CDR3 extends over 14 amino acids. The germline V gene has CDR1 GTSNPN and CDR2 SVGIG (reference sequence). V shed 1 base and J shed 3 bases, with 12 bases lying between them. CDR3 region: CAWSETGGDYGYTF. The CDR3 DNA follows: TGTGCCTGGAGTGAAACGGGCGGGGACTATGGCTACACCTTC.